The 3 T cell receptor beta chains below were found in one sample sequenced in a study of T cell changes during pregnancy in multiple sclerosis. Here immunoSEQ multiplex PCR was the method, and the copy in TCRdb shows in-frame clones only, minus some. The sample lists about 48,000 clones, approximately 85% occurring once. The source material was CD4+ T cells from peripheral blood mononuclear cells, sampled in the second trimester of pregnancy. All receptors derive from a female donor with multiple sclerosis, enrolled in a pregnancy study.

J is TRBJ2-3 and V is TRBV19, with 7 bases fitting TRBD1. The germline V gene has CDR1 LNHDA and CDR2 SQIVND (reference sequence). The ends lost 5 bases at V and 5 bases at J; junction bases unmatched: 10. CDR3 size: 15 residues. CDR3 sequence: CASSGWGTGEDTQYF. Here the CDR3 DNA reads TGTGCCAGTAGTGGATGGGGAACAGGGGAAGATACGCAGTATTTT.

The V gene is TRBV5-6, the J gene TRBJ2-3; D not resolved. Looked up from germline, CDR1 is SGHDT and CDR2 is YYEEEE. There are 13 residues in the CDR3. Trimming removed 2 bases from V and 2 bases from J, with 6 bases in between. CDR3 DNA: TGTGCCAGCAGCTTACAACCCACAGATACGCAGTATTTT. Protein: CASSLQPTDTQYF.

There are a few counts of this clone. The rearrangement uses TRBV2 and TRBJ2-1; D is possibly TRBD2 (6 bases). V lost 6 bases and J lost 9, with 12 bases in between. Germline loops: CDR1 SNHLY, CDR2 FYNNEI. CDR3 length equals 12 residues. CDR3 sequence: CASRVTSGEQFF. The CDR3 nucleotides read TGTGCCAGCAGGGTGACTAGTGGTGAGCAGTTCTTC.